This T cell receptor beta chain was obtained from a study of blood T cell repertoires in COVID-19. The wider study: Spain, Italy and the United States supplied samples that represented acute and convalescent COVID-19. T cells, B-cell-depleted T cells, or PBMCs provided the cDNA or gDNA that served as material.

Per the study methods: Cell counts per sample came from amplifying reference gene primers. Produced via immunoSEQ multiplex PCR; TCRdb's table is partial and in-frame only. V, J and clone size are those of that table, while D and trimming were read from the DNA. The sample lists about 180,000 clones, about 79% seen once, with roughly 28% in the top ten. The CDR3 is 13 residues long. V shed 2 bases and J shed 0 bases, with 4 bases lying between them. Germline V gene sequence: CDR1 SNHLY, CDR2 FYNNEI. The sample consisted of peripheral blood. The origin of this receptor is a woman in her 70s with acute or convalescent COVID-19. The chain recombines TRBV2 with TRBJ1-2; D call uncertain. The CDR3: CASSEPTNYGYTF. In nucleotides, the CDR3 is TGTGCCAGCAGTGAACCTACTAACTATGGCTACACCTTC.